This T cell receptor (beta chain) was found in a study of regulatory T cells in long-lasting Graves disease. In the study overall: A definition of persistent Graves' disease required over 5 years of antithyroid drugs plus positive TSH receptor antibodies. General study points: For persistent Graves' patients, TCR diversity was lower than for newly diagnosed ones. Among samples with persistent disease, TRBV28, TRBJ1-2 and TRBJ2-5 were favored.

Noted time point: persistent/refractory GD, antithyroid drugs over 5 years with positive TRAb. The authors made the TCR library using RNA they extracted from PBMCs. Of note for this clonotype: Its antigen is not known.

CDR3 regions were amplified by Arm-PCR using iRepertoire HTBI primers to build TCR beta libraries. In the original analysis: Sample data revealed approximately 60 TRBV and 12 to 15 TRBJ segments. Each CDR3 protein is one row after TCRdb ran MiXCR on the multiplex PCR reads. TCRdb's processing, not the study's, gives the V and J calls here. The sample consists of hundreds of thousands of distinct CDR3 sequences, approximately 29% of them appearing once. Trimming removed 0 bases from V and 5 bases from J, with 11 bases in between. The CDR3 loop spans 14 amino acids. Germline V gene lookup returns CDR1 MNHEY and CDR2 SMNVEV (reference sequence).

This chain uses TRBV27 with TRBJ2-7; either TRBD1 or TRBD2 may fit D (5 bases each). The sample consisted of peripheral blood mononuclear cells (PBMCs), taken when the disease was refractory, from a patient treated with antithyroid drugs. This TCR derives from a female donor with Graves disease. CDR3 in DNA: TGTGCCAGCAGTTTATCGGGGACGCGTCACGAGCAGTACTTC. As protein: CASSLSGTRHEQYF.